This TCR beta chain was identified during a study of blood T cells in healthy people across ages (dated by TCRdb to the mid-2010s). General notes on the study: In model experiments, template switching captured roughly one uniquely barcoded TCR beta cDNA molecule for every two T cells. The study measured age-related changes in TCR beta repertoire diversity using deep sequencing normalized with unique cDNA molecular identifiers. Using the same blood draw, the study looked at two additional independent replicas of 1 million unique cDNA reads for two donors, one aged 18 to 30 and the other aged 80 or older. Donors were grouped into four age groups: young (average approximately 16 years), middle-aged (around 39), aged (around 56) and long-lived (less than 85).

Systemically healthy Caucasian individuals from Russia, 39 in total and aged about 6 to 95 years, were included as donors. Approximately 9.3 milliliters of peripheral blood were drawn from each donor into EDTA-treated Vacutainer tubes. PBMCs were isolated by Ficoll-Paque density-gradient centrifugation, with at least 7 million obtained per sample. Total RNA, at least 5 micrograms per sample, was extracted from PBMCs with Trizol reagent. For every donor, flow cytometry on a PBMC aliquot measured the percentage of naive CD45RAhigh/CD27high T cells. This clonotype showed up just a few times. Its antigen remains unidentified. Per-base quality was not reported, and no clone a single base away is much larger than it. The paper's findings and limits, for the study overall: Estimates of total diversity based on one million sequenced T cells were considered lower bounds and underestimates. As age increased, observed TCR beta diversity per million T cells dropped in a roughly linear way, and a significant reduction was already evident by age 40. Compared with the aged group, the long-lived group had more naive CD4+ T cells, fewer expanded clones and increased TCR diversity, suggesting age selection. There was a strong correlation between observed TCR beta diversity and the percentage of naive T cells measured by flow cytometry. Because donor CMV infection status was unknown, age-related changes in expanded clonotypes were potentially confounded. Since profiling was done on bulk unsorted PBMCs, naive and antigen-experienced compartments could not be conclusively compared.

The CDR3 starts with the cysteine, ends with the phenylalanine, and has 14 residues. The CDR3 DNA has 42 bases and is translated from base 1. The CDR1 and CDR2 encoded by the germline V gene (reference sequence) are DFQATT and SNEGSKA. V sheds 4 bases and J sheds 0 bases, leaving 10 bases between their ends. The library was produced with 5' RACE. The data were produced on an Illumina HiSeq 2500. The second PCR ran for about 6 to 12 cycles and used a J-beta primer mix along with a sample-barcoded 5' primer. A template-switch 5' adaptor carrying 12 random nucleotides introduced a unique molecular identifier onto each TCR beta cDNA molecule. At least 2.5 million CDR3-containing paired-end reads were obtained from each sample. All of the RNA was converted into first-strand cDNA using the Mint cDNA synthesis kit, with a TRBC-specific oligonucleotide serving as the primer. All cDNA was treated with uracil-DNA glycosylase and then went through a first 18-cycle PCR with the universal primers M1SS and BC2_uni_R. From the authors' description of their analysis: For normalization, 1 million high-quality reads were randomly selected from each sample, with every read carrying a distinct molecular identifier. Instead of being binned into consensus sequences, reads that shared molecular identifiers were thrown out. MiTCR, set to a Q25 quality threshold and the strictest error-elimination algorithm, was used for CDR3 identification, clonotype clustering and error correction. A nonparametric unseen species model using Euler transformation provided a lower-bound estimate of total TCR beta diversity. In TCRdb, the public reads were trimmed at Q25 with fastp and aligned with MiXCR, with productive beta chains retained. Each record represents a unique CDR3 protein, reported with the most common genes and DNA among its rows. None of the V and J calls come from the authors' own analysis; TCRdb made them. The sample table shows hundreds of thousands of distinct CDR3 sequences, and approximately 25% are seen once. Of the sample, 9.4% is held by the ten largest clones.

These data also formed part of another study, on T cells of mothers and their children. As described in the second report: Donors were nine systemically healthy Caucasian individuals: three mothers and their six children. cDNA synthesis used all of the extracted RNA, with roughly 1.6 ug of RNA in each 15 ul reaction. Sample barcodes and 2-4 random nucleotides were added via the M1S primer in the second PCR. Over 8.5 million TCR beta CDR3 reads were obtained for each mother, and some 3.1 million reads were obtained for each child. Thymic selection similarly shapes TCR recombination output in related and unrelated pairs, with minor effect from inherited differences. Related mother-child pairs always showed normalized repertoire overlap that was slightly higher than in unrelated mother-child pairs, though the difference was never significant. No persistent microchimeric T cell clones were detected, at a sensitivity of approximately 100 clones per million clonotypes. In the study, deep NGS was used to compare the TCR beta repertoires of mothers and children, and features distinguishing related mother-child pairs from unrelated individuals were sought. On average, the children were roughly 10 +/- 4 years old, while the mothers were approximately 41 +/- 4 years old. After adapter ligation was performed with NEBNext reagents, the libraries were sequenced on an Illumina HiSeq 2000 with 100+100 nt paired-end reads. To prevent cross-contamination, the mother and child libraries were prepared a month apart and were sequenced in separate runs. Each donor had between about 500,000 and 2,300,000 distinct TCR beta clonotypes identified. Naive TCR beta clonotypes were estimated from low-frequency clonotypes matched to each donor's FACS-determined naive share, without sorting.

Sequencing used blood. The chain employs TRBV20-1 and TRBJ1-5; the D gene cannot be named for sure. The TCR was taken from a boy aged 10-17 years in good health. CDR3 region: CSAIPARSNQPQHF. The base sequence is TGCAGTGCTATCCCAGCTCGTAGCAATCAGCCCCAGCATTTT.